The clone carrying this TCR beta chain was seen a handful of times. This sample is drawn from a study of regulatory T cells in long-lasting Graves disease. For the study at large: Graves' disease counted as persistent after over 5 years of antithyroid drugs with positive TSH receptor antibodies.

From germline, CDR1 is SGHDT and CDR2 YYEEEE. The CDR3 sequence is 15 residues long. V was shortened by 6 bases and J by 4 bases, with 16 bases between the two germline ends. The time point here: persistent/refractory GD, antithyroid drugs over 5 years with positive TRAb. With RNA extracted from PBMCs as input, the TCR library was made. Each of the patients was recruited from an endocrinology department situated in Xi'an, China. Researchers made TCR beta libraries by using iRepertoire HTBI primers and running Arm-PCR on CDR3 regions. TCRdb re-derived calls from the multiplex PCR reads in MiXCR, one entry per CDR3 protein. There are 300,000 or so distinct CDR3 sequences in the sample; about 18% occur only once, and just under 30% lies in the top ten.

This receptor was obtained from a female donor with Graves disease. V usage is TRBV5-6 and J usage is TRBJ2-2, with a weak D call TRBD2 (5 bases). This material consisted of peripheral blood mononuclear cells (PBMCs), taken when the disease was refractory, from a patient treated with antithyroid drugs. CDR3 protein: CASTTVGVSTGELFF. CDR3 coding DNA: TGTGCCAGCACCACTGTGGGAGTGAGCACCGGGGAGCTGTTTTTT.